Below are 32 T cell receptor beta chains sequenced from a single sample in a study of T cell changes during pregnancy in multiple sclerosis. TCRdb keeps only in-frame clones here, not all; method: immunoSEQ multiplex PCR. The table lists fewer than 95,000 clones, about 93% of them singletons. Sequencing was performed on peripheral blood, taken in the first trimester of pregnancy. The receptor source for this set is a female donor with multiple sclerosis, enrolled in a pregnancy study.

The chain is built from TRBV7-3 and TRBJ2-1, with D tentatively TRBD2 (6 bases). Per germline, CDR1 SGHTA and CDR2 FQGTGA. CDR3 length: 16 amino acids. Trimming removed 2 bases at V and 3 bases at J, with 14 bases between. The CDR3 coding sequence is TGTGCCAGCAGCTTAGGCACCGGGACTGGCTACAATGAGCAGTTCTTC. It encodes CASSLGTGTGYNEQFF.

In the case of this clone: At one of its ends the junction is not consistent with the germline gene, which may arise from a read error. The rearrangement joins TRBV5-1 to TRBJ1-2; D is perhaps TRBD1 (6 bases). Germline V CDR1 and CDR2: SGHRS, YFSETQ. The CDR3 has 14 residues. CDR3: CASSLQGSNYGYTF. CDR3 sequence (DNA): TGCGCCAGCAGCTTGCAGGGGAGTAACTACGGCTACACCTTC.

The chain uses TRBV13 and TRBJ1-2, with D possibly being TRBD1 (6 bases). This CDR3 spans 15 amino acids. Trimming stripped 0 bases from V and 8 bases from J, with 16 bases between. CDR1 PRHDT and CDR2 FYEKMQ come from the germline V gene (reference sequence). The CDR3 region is CASSLGRGNRDGYTF. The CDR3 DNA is TGTGCCAGCAGCTTAGGCCGTGGTAACAGGGACGGCTACACCTTC.

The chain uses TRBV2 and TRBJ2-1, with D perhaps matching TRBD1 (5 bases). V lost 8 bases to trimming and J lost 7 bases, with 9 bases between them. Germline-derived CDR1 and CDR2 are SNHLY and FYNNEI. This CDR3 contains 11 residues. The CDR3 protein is CASQGENEQFF. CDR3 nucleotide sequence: TGTGCCAGCCAGGGTGAGAATGAGCAGTTCTTC.

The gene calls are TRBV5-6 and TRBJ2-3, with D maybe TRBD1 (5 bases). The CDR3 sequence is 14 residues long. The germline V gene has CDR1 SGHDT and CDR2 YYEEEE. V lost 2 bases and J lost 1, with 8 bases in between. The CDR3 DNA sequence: TGTGCCAGCAGCTTAATAGGGGGCACAGATACGCAGTATTTT. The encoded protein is CASSLIGGTDTQYF.

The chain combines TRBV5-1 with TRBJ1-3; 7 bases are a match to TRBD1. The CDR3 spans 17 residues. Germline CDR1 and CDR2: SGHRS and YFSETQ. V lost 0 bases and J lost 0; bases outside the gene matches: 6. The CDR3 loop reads CASSLGTGASSGNTIYF. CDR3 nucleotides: TGCGCCAGCAGCTTGGGGACAGGAGCCTCCTCTGGAAACACCATATATTTT.

This CDR3 reads CASRFQTGPYNSPLHF. For the CDR3, the DNA is TGTGCCAGCAGGTTTCAAACAGGGCCCTATAATTCACCCCTCCACTTT. The chain couples TRBV5-6 to TRBJ1-6, with D possibly TRBD1 on 6 matching bases. Germline V lookup: CDR1 SGHDT, CDR2 YYEEEE. This CDR3 has 16 residues. The V and J ends lost 5 bases and 2 bases respectively, with 14 bases between them.

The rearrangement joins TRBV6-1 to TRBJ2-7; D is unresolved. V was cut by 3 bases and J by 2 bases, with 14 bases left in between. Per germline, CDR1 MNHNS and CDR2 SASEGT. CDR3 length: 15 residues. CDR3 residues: CASSDLATVTYEQYF. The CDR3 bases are TGTGCCAGCAGTGACTTAGCAACCGTGACCTACGAGCAGTACTTC.

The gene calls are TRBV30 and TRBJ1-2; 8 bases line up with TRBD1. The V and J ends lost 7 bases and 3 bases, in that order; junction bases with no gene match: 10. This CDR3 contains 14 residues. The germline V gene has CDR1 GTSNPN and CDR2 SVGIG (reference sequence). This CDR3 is CAYRTGRADYGYTF. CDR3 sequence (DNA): TGTGCCTATCGGACAGGGCGTGCCGACTATGGCTACACCTTC.

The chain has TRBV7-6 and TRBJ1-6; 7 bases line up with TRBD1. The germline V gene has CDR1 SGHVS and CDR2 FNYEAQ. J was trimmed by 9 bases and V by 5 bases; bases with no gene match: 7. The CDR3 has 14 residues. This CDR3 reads CASSPGQDGSPLHF. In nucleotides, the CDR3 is TGTGCCAGCAGCCCAGGACAGGATGGTTCACCCCTCCACTTT.

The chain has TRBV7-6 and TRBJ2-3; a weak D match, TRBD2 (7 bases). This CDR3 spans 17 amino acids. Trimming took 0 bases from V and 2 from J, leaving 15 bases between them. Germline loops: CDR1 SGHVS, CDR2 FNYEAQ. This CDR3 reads CASSLAGGGGPTDTQYF. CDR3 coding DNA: TGTGCCAGCAGCTTAGCGGGGGGGGGCGGCCCCACAGATACGCAGTATTTT.

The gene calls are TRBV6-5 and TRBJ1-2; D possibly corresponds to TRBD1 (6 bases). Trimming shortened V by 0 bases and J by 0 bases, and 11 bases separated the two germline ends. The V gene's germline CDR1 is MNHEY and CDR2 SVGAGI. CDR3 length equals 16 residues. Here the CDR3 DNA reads TGTGCCAGCAGTTACTCTCAGGGGCGTTCTAACTATGGCTACACCTTC. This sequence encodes CASSYSQGRSNYGYTF.

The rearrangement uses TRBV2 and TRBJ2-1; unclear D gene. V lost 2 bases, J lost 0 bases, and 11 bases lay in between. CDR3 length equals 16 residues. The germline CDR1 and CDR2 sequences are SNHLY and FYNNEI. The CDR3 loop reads CASSELIADSYNEQFF. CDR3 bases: TGTGCCAGCAGTGAATTGATAGCCGACTCCTACAATGAGCAGTTCTTC.

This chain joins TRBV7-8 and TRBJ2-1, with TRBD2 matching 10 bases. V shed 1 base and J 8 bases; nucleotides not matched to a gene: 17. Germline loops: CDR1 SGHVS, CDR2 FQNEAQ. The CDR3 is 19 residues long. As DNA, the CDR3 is TGTGCCAGCAGCTTAGGGATCCGACTAGCGGGTCCCTCCTTCGATGAGCAGTTCTTC. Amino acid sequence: CASSLGIRLAGPSFDEQFF.

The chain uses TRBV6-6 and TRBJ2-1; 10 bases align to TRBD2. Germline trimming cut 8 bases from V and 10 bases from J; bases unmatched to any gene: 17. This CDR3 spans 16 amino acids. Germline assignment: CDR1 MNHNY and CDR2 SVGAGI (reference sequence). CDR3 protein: CASDPMVSGGAGEQFF. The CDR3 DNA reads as TGTGCCAGCGATCCCATGGTGAGCGGGGGGGCCGGAGAGCAGTTCTTC.

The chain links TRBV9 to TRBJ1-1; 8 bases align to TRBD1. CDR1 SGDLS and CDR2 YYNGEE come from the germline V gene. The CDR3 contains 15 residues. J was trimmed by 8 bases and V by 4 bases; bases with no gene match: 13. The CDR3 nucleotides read TGTGCCAGCAGCCTTCGTGCGGACAGGGATGAGGAAGCTTTCTTT. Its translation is CASSLRADRDEEAFF.

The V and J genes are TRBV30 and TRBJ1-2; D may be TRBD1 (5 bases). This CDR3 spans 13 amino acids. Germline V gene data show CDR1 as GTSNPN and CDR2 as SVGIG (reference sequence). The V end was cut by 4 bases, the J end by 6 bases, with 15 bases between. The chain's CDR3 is CAWTLGGIHGYTF. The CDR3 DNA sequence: TGTGCCTGGACCCTGGGGGGGATCCATGGCTACACCTTC.

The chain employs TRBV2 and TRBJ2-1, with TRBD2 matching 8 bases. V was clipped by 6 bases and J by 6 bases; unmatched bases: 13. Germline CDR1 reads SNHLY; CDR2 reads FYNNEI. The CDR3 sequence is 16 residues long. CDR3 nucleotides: TGTGCCAGCAGAGCCCCGGGACTAGAGAGGAGCAATGAGCAGTTCTTC. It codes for CASRAPGLERSNEQFF.

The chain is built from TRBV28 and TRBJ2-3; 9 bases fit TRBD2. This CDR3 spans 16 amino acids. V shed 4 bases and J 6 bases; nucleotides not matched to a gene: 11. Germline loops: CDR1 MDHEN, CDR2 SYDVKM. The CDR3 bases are TGTGCCAGCAGTTCGCCACTAAGCGGGGGGCCCGATACGCAGTATTTT. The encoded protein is CASSSPLSGGPDTQYF.

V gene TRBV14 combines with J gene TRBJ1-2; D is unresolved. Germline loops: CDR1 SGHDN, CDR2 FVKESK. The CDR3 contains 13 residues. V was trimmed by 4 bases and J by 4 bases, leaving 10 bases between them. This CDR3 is CASSPTSFYGYTF. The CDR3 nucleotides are TGTGCCAGCAGCCCCACATCATTCTATGGCTACACCTTC.

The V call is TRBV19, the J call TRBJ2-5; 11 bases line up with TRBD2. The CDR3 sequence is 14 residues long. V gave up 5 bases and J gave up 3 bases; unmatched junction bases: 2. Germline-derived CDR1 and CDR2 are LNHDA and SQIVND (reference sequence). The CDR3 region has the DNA TGTGCCAGTAGTGGGGGACTAGCGGAAGAGACCCAGTACTTC. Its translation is CASSGGLAEETQYF.

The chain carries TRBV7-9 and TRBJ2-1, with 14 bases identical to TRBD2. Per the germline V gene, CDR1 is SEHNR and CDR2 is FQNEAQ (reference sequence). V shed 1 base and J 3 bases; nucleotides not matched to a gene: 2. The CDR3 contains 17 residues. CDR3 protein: CASSLGGLAGVYNEQFF. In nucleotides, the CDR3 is TGTGCCAGCAGCTTAGGGGGACTAGCGGGGGTCTACAATGAGCAGTTCTTC.

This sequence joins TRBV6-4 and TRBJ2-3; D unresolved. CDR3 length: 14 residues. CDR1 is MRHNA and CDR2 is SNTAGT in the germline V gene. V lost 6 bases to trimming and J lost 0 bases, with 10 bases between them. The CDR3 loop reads CASRQNPSTDTQYF. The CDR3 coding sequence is TGTGCCAGCAGGCAGAACCCTAGCACAGATACGCAGTATTTT.

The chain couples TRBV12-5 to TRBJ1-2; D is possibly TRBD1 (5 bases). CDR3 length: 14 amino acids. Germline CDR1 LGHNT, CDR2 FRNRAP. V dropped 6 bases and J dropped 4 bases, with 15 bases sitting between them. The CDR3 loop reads CASGGLESPYGYTF. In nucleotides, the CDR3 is TGTGCTAGTGGGGGACTTGAGAGCCCCTATGGCTACACCTTC.

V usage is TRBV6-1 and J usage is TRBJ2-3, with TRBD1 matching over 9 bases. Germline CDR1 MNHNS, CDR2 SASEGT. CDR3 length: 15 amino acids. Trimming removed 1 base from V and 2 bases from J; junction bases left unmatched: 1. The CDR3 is CASSEGTGATDTQYF. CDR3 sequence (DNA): TGTGCCAGCAGTGAAGGGACAGGGGCCACAGATACGCAGTATTTT.

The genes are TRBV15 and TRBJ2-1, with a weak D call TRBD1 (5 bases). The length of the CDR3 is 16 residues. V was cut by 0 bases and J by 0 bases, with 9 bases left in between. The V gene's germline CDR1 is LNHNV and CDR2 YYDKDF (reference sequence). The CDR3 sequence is CATSRETGPSYNEQFF. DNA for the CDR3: TGTGCCACCAGCAGAGAAACAGGTCCCTCCTACAATGAGCAGTTCTTC.

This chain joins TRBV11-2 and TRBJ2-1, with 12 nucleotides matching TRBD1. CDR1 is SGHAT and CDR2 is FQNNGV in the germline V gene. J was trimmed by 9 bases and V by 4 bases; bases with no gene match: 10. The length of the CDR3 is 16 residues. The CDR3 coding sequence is TGTGCCAGCAGCTCGCTTCCGGGACAGGGGGCCGGTGAGCAGTTCTTC. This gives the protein CASSSLPGQGAGEQFF.

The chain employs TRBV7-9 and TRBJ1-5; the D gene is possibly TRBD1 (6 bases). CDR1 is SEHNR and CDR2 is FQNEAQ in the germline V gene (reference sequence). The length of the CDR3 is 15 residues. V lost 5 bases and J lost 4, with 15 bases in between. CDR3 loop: CASSRGDTLNQPQHF. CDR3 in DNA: TGTGCCAGCAGCCGAGGGGACACCTTAAATCAGCCCCAGCATTTT.

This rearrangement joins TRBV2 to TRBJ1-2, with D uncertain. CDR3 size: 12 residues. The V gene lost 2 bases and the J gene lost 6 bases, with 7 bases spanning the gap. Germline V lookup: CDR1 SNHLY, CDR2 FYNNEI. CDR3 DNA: TGTGCCAGCAGTGAAAGCAGGAATGGCTACACCTTC. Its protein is CASSESRNGYTF.

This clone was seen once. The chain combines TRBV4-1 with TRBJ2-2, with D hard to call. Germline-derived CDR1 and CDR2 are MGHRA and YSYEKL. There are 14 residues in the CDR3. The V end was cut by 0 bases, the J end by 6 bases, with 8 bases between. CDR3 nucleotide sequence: TGCGCCAGCAGCCAAGAGACAAGAGCCGGGGAGCTGTTTTTT. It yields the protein CASSQETRAGELFF.

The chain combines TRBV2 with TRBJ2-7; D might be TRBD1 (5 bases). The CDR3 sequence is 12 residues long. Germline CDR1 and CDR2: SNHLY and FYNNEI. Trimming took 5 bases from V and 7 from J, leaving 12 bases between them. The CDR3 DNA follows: TGTGCCAGCAGTTCCGACAGCTTTGAGCAGTACTTC. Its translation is CASSSDSFEQYF.

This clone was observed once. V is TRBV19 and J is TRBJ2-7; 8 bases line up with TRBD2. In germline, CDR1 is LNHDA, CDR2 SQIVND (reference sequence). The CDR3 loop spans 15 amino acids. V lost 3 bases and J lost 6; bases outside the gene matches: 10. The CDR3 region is CASSIIGTSSGEQYF. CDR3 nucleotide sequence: TGTGCCAGTAGTATTATTGGGACTAGTTCCGGCGAGCAGTACTTC.